Presented here are 8 T cell receptor beta chains from one specimen sequenced in a study of blood T cell repertoires in COVID-19. Profiled with immunoSEQ multiplex PCR; TCRdb holds only in-frame clones, not every one. The data contain more than 200,000 clones, 75% to 85% of them singletons. Source material: peripheral blood. Every receptor here comes from a woman older than 75 with COVID-19, enrolled during active disease.

The chain has TRBV28 and TRBJ2-1; perhaps TRBD2 as D (6 bases). This CDR3 spans 19 amino acids. V lost 6 bases, J lost 8 bases, and 32 bases lay in between. Per germline, CDR1 MDHEN and CDR2 SYDVKM. The CDR3 DNA follows: TGTGCCAGCAGGCCCACCCTCGGTGGAGGGGCCGCTAATGGTTATGAGCAGTTCTTC. Protein product: CASRPTLGGGAANGYEQFF.

The rearrangement links TRBV5-1 to TRBJ1-2; D might be TRBD1 (5 bases). The germline CDR1 and CDR2 sequences are SGHRS and YFSETQ. CDR3 size: 14 residues. V lost 5 bases and J lost 5, with 16 bases in between. The chain's CDR3 is CASSFGPRQYGYTF. In DNA, the CDR3 is TGCGCCAGCAGTTTCGGACCCAGACAGTATGGCTACACCTTC.

This clone was seen once. The CDR3 is CASSSLKGGYNEQFF. The DNA for the CDR3 is TGTGCCAGCAGTTCCCTGAAGGGAGGCTACAATGAGCAGTTCTTC. This chain joins TRBV6-5 and TRBJ2-1; D might be TRBD2 (6 bases). The CDR3 totals 15 residues. CDR1 MNHEY and CDR2 SVGAGI come from the germline V gene. V lost 4 bases to trimming and J lost 3 bases, with 13 bases between them.

The chain's CDR3 is CAWSPGQGRNTQYF. CDR3 DNA: TGTGCCTGGAGTCCGGGACAGGGAAGAAATACGCAGTATTTT. V gene TRBV30 combines with J gene TRBJ2-3; 9 nucleotides match TRBD1. The CDR3 has 14 residues. Trimming at V came to 2 bases and at J to 7 bases, leaving 7 bases not matched to a gene. CDR1 is GTSNPN, CDR2 SVGIG, per germline (reference sequence).

CDR3 residues: CATRGEGLYGYTF. In nucleotides, the CDR3 is TGCGCCACCAGAGGGGAGGGACTCTATGGCTACACCTTC. The chain has TRBV5-1 and TRBJ1-2; weak D call: TRBD1 (5 bases). The V gene's germline CDR1 is SGHRS and CDR2 YFSETQ. This CDR3 is built from 13 residues. Trimming shortened V by 9 bases and J by 4 bases, and 16 bases separated the two germline ends.

This clone was detected only a few times. V usage is TRBV6-6 and J usage is TRBJ1-2, with TRBD1 as a possible D gene (5 bases). There are 13 residues in the CDR3. V was clipped by 6 bases and J by 4 bases, with 12 bases between them. The V gene's germline CDR1 is MNHNY and CDR2 SVGAGI (reference sequence). The CDR3 loop is CASRAGGFYGYTF. For the CDR3, the DNA is TGTGCCAGCAGGGCGGGGGGATTCTATGGCTACACCTTC.

This chain links TRBV3-1 (or the pseudogene TRBV3-2) with TRBJ1-3; 9 nucleotides align to TRBD1. Unmatched junction bases numbered 8, after V lost 4 bases and J lost 1 base. Germline CDR1 and CDR2: LGHDT and YNNKEL (reference sequence). The CDR3 spans 17 residues. The CDR3 protein is CASSRRGGQGSGNTIYF. The DNA of the CDR3 is TGTGCCAGCAGCCGAAGAGGGGGACAGGGTTCTGGAAACACCATATATTTT.

The gene calls are TRBV5-1 and TRBJ2-5; 7 positions match TRBD2. The CDR3 has 15 amino acids. Unmatched junction bases numbered 7, after V lost 0 bases and J lost 5 bases. Per germline, CDR1 SGHRS and CDR2 YFSETQ. CDR3 coding DNA: TGCGCCAGCAGCTTGGCCAGTGGGGAGGGGGAGACCCAGTACTTC. Its protein is CASSLASGEGETQYF.